Ten or more counts support the clone carrying this TCR beta chain. Its antigen remains unidentified. The sample comes from a study of T cells in Graves' hyperthyroidism and ophthalmopathy. The CDR3 runs 17 residues. The trim removed 5 bases at V and 0 bases at J, leaving 9 bases unmatched. Germline-derived CDR1 and CDR2 are KGHDR and SFDVKD. Patients were aged 18 to 65, had disease duration under 2 months, and had newly diagnosed hyperthyroidism. Whole-study results and caveats: From stable hyperthyroidism, ophthalmopathy was set apart by a 13 V-J model. Also found in blood were most expanded thyroid clonotypes above 0.001.

Using RNA transcripts as the source, TCR beta CDR3 regions were amplified. HTBI primers were employed in a first-round RT-PCR of the TCR CDR3. TCRdb re-derived calls from the multiplex PCR reads in MiXCR, one entry per CDR3 protein. The sample carries roughly 380,000 distinct CDR3 sequences, about 15% recorded once. Sequencing used blood. The TCR was taken from an older woman with Graves' hyperthyroidism. J is TRBJ2-5 and V is TRBV24-1, with 9 bases identical to TRBD1. CDR3 sequence reads: CATSGTGGLGYQETQYF. CDR3 nucleotides: TGTGCCACCAGTGGTACAGGGGGCCTAGGGTACCAAGAGACCCAGTACTTC.